What follows is one TCR beta chain and its context. The sample originates from a study of blood T cell repertoires in COVID-19. Germline assignment: CDR1 SGHAT and CDR2 FQNNGV. With V trimmed by 3 bases and J by 10 bases, 8 bases remained unmatched. This CDR3 has 14 residues. TCRdb's table, derived via immunoSEQ multiplex PCR, lists solely in-frame clones and lacks some. The sample has over 150,000 clones, about 88% seen once. The source material was peripheral blood. This receptor was taken from a man aged 40-50 years with acute or convalescent COVID-19. V and J are TRBV11-2 and TRBJ1-1; 10 bases fit TRBD1. The CDR3 sequence: CASSFLTGGAGAFF. The CDR3, as DNA: TGTGCCAGCAGCTTTTTGACAGGGGGCGCAGGAGCTTTCTTT.